This TCR beta chain was identified during a study of T cell changes during pregnancy in multiple sclerosis (dated by TCRdb to about 2019). With respect to the entire study: Changes in the T cell repertoire over the course of pregnancy were examined in this study in women with multiple sclerosis.

Libraries were constructed by the immunoSEQ multiplex PCR assay. Imported from immuneACCESS, the table was reduced by TCRdb to in-frame sequences with V and J called. These copies leave out some clones; in studies compared against another copy, an unresolved V gene accounts for under half, and the cause of the remainder is not known. Recorded for this sample are roughly 60,000 clones; roughly 93% of them occurred a single time. The ten largest make up roughly 0.34% of the sample. Here V drops 6 bases and J drops 3 bases, and the junction holds 7 bases not matched to any gene. The CDR1 and CDR2 encoded by the germline V gene (reference sequence) are LNHDA and SQIVND. The cysteine opens and the phenylalanine closes a CDR3 of 15 amino acids. Only the CDR3 DNA is retained, 45 bases long and in frame from the first base. A note on this clone: What this receptor recognizes is not known. No clone much larger than this one lies a single base away; base qualities are absent.

This receptor was obtained from a female donor with multiple sclerosis, enrolled in a pregnancy study. The specimen was CD4+ T cells from peripheral blood mononuclear cells, collected before pregnancy. Recombination connected TRBV19 to TRBJ2-1; 8 middle bases align to TRBD2. CDR3 protein: CASSRAGEVYNEQFF. The base sequence is TGTGCCAGTAGCCGAGCGGGAGAGGTCTACAATGAGCAGTTCTTC.